Listed here is a single TCR beta chain. The ends lost 2 bases at V and 8 bases at J; junction bases unmatched: 2. The CDR3 consists of 13 residues. CDR1 and CDR2 (germline): KGHDR, SFDVKD. Here immunoSEQ multiplex PCR was the method, and the copy in TCRdb shows in-frame clones only, minus some. The table includes 310,000 or so clones, approximately 86% detected once. This specimen comes from a study of blood T cell repertoires in COVID-19. About the research overall: T cells, B-cell-depleted T cells, or PBMCs provided the cDNA or gDNA that served as material.

Sequencing was done on a sample of peripheral blood. The origin of this receptor is a man between 65 and 79 years old with acute or convalescent COVID-19. The chain combines TRBV24-1 with TRBJ1-2; 9 nucleotides agree with TRBD1. CDR3 sequence (DNA): TGTGCCACCAGTGATTGGACAGGGGTAGGCTACACCTTC. Translation: CATSDWTGVGYTF.